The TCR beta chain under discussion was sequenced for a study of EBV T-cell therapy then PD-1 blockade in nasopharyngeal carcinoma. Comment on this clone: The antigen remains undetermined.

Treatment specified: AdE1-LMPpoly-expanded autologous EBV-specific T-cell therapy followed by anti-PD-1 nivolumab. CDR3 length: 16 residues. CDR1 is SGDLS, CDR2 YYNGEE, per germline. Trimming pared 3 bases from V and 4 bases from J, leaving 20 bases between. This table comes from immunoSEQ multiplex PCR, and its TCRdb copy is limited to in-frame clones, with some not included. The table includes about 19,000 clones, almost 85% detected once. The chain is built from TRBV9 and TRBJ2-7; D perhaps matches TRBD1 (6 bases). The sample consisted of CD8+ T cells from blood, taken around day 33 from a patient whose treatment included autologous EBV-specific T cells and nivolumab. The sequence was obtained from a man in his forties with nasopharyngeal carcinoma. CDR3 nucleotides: TGTGCCAGCAGCGGACCCGGGACACTTCTTACTTACGAGCAGTACTTC. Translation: CASSGPGTLLTYEQYF.